The 26 T cell receptor beta chains given below trace back to one sample, sequenced in a study of identical twins. TCRdb ran MiXCR on the 5' RACE reads and lists one entry per CDR3 protein. The data contain about 190,000 distinct CDR3 sequences, more than 15% of them seen just once; the ten biggest clones take up 40%. These data also formed part of another study, on T cells expressing NK-cell markers.

Sequencing was performed on CD8+ T cells sorted from blood. The source of these receptors is a woman under 30 in good health.

The chain has TRBV27 and TRBJ2-1, with 8 bases matching TRBD2. CDR1 and CDR2 (germline): MNHEY, SMNVEV (reference sequence). The CDR3 consists of 14 residues. The junction had 9 bases not matched to a gene; V was cut back by 7 bases and J by 7 bases. The CDR3, as DNA: TGTGCCAGCACCTGGGTCGGCGGGGGGAATGAGCAGTTCTTC. As protein: CASTWVGGGNEQFF.

This clonotype was counted ten times or more. The V gene is TRBV7-9, the J gene TRBJ2-5; 8 bases are shared with TRBD1. CDR1 is SEHNR, CDR2 FQNEAQ, per germline (reference sequence). This CDR3 has 13 amino acids. V was pared by 5 bases and J by 3 bases, with 2 bases of the junction left unmatched. The CDR3 nucleotides read TGTGCCAGCAGCCTGGACAGGGAAGAGACCCAGTACTTC. It is translated as CASSLDREETQYF.

The chain uses TRBV7-9 and TRBJ1-1; 7 bases agree with TRBD1. The V segment lost 6 bases and the J segment 6 bases; nucleotides outside the gene matches: 13. The CDR3 length is 15 residues. Germline V lookup: CDR1 SEHNR, CDR2 FQNEAQ (reference sequence). CDR3 DNA sequence: TGTGCCAGCAGGCCACTCACAGGGGTAACCTCTGAAGCTTTCTTT. Encoded protein: CASRPLTGVTSEAFF.

Remarks on this clonotype: One end of the junction fails to match germline, which may point to a read error. CDR3 DNA: TGTACCAGCAGTCCCTCCCCAGGCGGGACGGAAATAGTCGGGGAGCTGTTTTTT. Encoded protein: CTSSPSPGGTEIVGELFF. The rearrangement links TRBV6-7 to TRBJ2-2; tentative D call: TRBD2 (6 bases). TRBV6-7 is an ORF, and what it does is uncertain. The CDR3 sequence is 18 residues long.

In the case of this clonotype: One junction end does not reproduce the germline sequence, and a read error may be involved. The chain employs TRBV2 and TRBJ1-2; TRBD1 is a possible D gene (5 bases). The germline V gene encodes CDR1 SNHLY and CDR2 FYNNEI. The CDR3 is 14 amino acids. The CDR3 loop reads CASREDSTIQGYTF. CDR3 DNA sequence: TGTGCCAGCAGGGAAGACAGTACCATCCAAGGCTACACCTTC.

This clonotype showed up many times. This sequence joins TRBV20-1 and TRBJ2-3; D is possibly TRBD1 (6 bases). The CDR3 extends over 14 amino acids. The V gene lost 3 bases and the J gene lost 6 bases, with 16 bases spanning the gap. The germline V gene encodes CDR1 DFQATT and CDR2 SNEGSKA (reference sequence). The CDR3 sequence: CSASTGNVWDTQYF. The CDR3 DNA reads TGCAGTGCTAGCACAGGGAACGTGTGGGATACGCAGTATTTT.

The rearrangement uses TRBV7-6 and TRBJ2-5, with TRBD1 matching over 9 bases. The germline V gene has CDR1 SGHVS and CDR2 FNYEAQ. This CDR3 is built from 14 residues. V shed 6 bases and J 4 bases; nucleotides not matched to a gene: 6. In DNA, the CDR3 is TGTGCCAGCAGTCGTGGGACAGGGCCAGAGACCCAGTACTTC. Amino acids: CASSRGTGPETQYF.

This chain connects TRBV24-1 to TRBJ2-3; the match to TRBD2 covers 7 bases. This CDR3 contains 17 residues. V was pared by 10 bases and J by 3 bases, with 18 bases of the junction left unmatched. Germline CDR1 KGHDR, CDR2 SFDVKD. CDR3 nucleotide sequence: TGTGCCACGCACTTTGGGGAGAACATCGGGGGGACAGATACGCAGTATTTT. Its protein product is CATHFGENIGGTDTQYF.

In this sample, this clonotype turned up once. The J gene is TRBJ2-3, the V gene TRBV12-5; TRBD1 matches 7 bases. J gave up 5 bases and V 2 bases, and 16 bases lay outside the gene matches. CDR1 is LGHNT, CDR2 FRNRAP, per germline. This CDR3 has 18 residues. The CDR3 protein is CASGLFPRTGLDGDTQYF. The CDR3 DNA sequence: TGTGCTAGTGGTTTGTTCCCTCGGACAGGCCTGGACGGAGATACGCAGTATTTT.

A few counts support this clonotype. The chain has TRBV28 and TRBJ2-2, with TRBD1 as a possible D gene (5 bases). The germline V gene encodes CDR1 MDHEN and CDR2 SYDVKM. Trimming removed 5 bases from V and 6 bases from J, with 13 bases in between. The CDR3 contains 14 residues. CDR3 sequence reads: CASSETRVAGELFF. In DNA, the CDR3 is TGTGCCAGCAGTGAAACCAGGGTGGCCGGGGAGCTGTTTTTT.

This clonotype was counted at least ten times. This chain connects TRBV14 to TRBJ2-1, with D possibly matching TRBD2 (6 bases). The CDR3 runs 16 residues. Per germline, CDR1 SGHDN and CDR2 FVKESK. The V end was cut by 3 bases, the J end by 0 bases, with 12 bases between. CDR3: CASSQRSGISYNEQFF. The CDR3 DNA reads as TGTGCCAGCAGCCAGCGTAGCGGCATCTCCTACAATGAGCAGTTCTTC.

In its sample, this clonotype was seen many times. The chain employs TRBV7-3 and TRBJ2-1; weak D call: TRBD2 (5 bases). The CDR3 has 12 amino acids. Trimming took 1 base from V and 10 from J, leaving 8 bases between them. CDR1 SGHTA and CDR2 FQGTGA come from the germline V gene. The DNA of the CDR3 is TGTGCCAGCAGCTTAAGCGGGTCCGAGCAGTTCTTC. The encoded protein is CASSLSGSEQFF.

The CDR3 reads CATRRGLGNTYEQYF. The CDR3 DNA reads as TGTGCCACCAGACGCGGGCTGGGGAACACCTACGAGCAGTACTTC. This rearrangement joins TRBV24-1 to TRBJ2-7, with TRBD2 as a possible D gene (5 bases). Between the trimmed V and J ends, which lost 7 bases and 2 bases, there was a span of 17 bases. CDR1 is KGHDR, CDR2 SFDVKD, per germline. The CDR3 extends over 15 amino acids.

This clonotype showed up many times. The V gene is TRBV7-8, the J gene TRBJ2-1; D perhaps matches TRBD2 (5 bases). CDR3 length equals 15 residues. Trimming stripped 3 bases from V and 4 bases from J, with 13 bases between. CDR1 and CDR2 from the germline V gene are SGHVS and FQNEAQ. CDR3 bases: TGTGCCAGCAGCTTGGCATCGGGGAATTACAATGAGCAGTTCTTC. Amino acids: CASSLASGNYNEQFF.

The gene calls are TRBV2 and TRBJ1-5; 8 bases agree with TRBD1. CDR3 length: 15 residues. Germline-derived CDR1 and CDR2 are SNHLY and FYNNEI. V was pared by 5 bases and J by 6 bases, with 9 bases of the junction left unmatched. The CDR3 DNA sequence: TGTGCCAGCAGTCCTGACAGGGGAGAGAGTCAGCCCCAGCATTTT. Translation: CASSPDRGESQPQHF.

The V call is TRBV12-3 or TRBV12-4, the J call TRBJ2-4, with D perhaps matching TRBD2 (5 bases). The CDR3 covers 12 residues. Trimming pared 3 bases from V and 6 bases from J, leaving 6 bases between. The DNA for the CDR3 is TGTGCCAGCAGTTTGGCGGGAAACATTCAGTACTTC. This translates into CASSLAGNIQYF.

This clonotype occurred a few times. The chain uses TRBV6-6 and TRBJ2-1, with 7 bases aligning to TRBD2. The CDR3 runs to 13 residues. V shed 9 bases, J shed 8 bases, and the junction held 10 bases outside the gene matches. Per germline, CDR1 MNHNY and CDR2 SVGAGI (reference sequence). The CDR3 nucleotides are TGTGCCAGTCGAACGGGAGGTAGGGATGAGCAGTTCTTC. Protein product: CASRTGGRDEQFF.

This clonotype was detected a few times. The chain recombines TRBV3-1 with TRBJ2-1, with TRBD2 matching over 10 bases. This CDR3 is 15 amino acids long. Per germline, CDR1 LGHDT and CDR2 YNNKEL (reference sequence). With V trimmed by 1 base and J by 6 bases, 3 bases remained unmatched. The CDR3 DNA sequence: TGTGCCAGCAGCCAAGTAGCGGGAGGATCCAATGAGCAGTTCTTC. It encodes CASSQVAGGSNEQFF.

This clonotype has more than one count but fewer than ten. The gene calls are TRBV5-5 and TRBJ2-7; D is ambiguous. This CDR3 is 14 amino acids long. The V end lost 5 bases, the J end lost 0 bases, and 12 bases lay between the germline ends. Germline-derived CDR1 and CDR2 are SGHKS and YYEKEE (reference sequence). The CDR3 sequence: CASRSDGRSYEQYF. In DNA, the CDR3 is TGTGCCAGCAGATCCGACGGCCGCTCCTACGAGCAGTACTTC.

This chain uses TRBV6-1 with TRBJ2-6; 8 nucleotides match TRBD1. This CDR3 contains 16 residues. Germline CDR1 MNHNS, CDR2 SASEGT. The V gene end was trimmed by 5 bases and the J gene end by 4 bases; junction bases not matched to a gene: 7. This CDR3 reads CASSIRGQFGANVLTF. In DNA form, the CDR3 reads TGTGCCAGCAGTATCAGGGGGCAGTTCGGGGCCAACGTCCTGACTTTC.

This clonotype has ten or more counts. J is TRBJ2-1 and V is TRBV7-9; no firm D call. Germline V gene sequence: CDR1 SEHNR, CDR2 FQNEAQ (reference sequence). The CDR3 extends over 13 amino acids. Deletions cut 1 base from V and 4 bases from J, with 5 bases between. The CDR3 reads CASSLVDYNEQFF. The CDR3 coding sequence is TGTGCCAGCAGCTTAGTTGATTACAATGAGCAGTTCTTC.

In its sample, this clonotype was seen a few times. This chain connects TRBV7-9 to TRBJ1-3; 9 positions match TRBD1. CDR1 is SEHNR, CDR2 FQNEAQ, per germline (reference sequence). V gave up 6 bases and J gave up 13 bases; unmatched junction bases: 10. The CDR3 runs 13 residues. CDR3 nucleotide sequence: TGTGCCAGCAGTGATAACGGACAGGGGCCAATATATTTT. Translation gives CASSDNGQGPIYF.

In DNA form, the CDR3 reads TGCGCCAGCAGGGGAGCGGGAGTGAACTACGAGCAGTACTTC. Residues: CASRGAGVNYEQYF. The chain recombines TRBV10-2 with TRBJ2-7; 8 bases are shared with TRBD2. Germline lookup yields CDR1 WSHSY and CDR2 SAAADI. The junction had 7 bases not matched to a gene; V was cut back by 6 bases and J by 3 bases. This CDR3 contains 14 residues.

This clonotype was detected ten times or more. The chain has TRBV29-1 and TRBJ2-4, with D possibly being TRBD1 or TRBD2 (5 bases each). Trimming left V 4 bases short and J 6 bases short, with 13 bases between. Germline CDR1 reads SQVTM; CDR2 reads ANQGSEA. There are 13 residues in the CDR3. The CDR3 region is CSVGGENLNIQYF. The CDR3 nucleotides are TGCAGCGTTGGAGGGGAGAATTTAAACATTCAGTACTTC.

In this sample, this clonotype turned up many times. Here the CDR3 DNA reads TGTGCCAGCAGTACGACTACAGGGACCGAGCAGTACTTC. It is translated as CASSTTTGTEQYF. The chain couples TRBV12-3 or TRBV12-4 to TRBJ2-7; possibly TRBD1 for D (6 bases). Trimming stripped 5 bases from V and 6 bases from J, with 14 bases between. The CDR3 is 13 amino acids.

This clonotype came up many times. The chain uses TRBV2 and TRBJ1-1; D call uncertain. This CDR3 is built from 13 residues. Trimming left V 4 bases short and J 0 bases short, with 6 bases between. The germline V gene encodes CDR1 SNHLY and CDR2 FYNNEI. CDR3 sequence (DNA): TGTGCCAGCAGTGGACGGTTGAACACTGAAGCTTTCTTT. This codes for CASSGRLNTEAFF.